A single sample is the source of the 25 T cell receptor beta chains below, sequenced in a study of CD4 and CD8 cells across lung adenocarcinoma regions. TCRdb used MiXCR to reprocess the PCR reads, holding one entry per CDR3 protein. The table has under 15,000 distinct CDR3 sequences, about 50% seen once. Sequenced sample: CD8+ T cells from the center of a lung tumor. The receptors here all came from a female donor with lung adenocarcinoma. The CD4 and CD8 labels of this study may be unreliable.

This sequence joins TRBV6-5 and TRBJ2-5; the D is unclear. Germline CDR1 MNHEY, CDR2 SVGAGI. Deletions cut 0 bases from V and 2 bases from J, with 13 bases between. CDR3 size: 16 residues. This chain's CDR3 is CASSYSPVKAQETQYF. The CDR3 DNA reads as TGTGCCAGCAGTTACTCCCCCGTGAAGGCTCAAGAGACCCAGTACTTC.

The V and J genes are TRBV6-1 and TRBJ1-6; a weak D match, TRBD1 (5 bases). This CDR3 spans 15 amino acids. Germline V gene sequence: CDR1 MNHNS, CDR2 SASEGT. V dropped 6 bases and J dropped 9 bases, with 18 bases sitting between them. CDR3 DNA sequence: TGTGCCAGCAGCAAAACGGGGACCATGGGTTCACCCCTCCACTTT. It is translated as CASSKTGTMGSPLHF.

This clonotype counts as medium-sized. The rearrangement uses TRBV7-9 and TRBJ2-1; 7 bases align to TRBD2. J gave up 11 bases and V 1 base, and 8 bases lay outside the gene matches. This CDR3 has 14 amino acids. The germline CDR1 and CDR2 sequences are SEHNR and FQNEAQ (reference sequence). The CDR3 region is CASSLGEGRGKQFF. The DNA of the CDR3 is TGTGCCAGCAGCTTAGGGGAGGGGCGGGGCAAGCAGTTCTTC.

This clonotype showed up just once. The V and J genes are TRBV27 and TRBJ2-3, with D perhaps given as TRBD1 or TRBD2 (5 bases each). V shed 5 bases and J shed 3 bases, with 12 bases lying between them. CDR3 size: 14 residues. Germline values: CDR1 MNHEY, CDR2 SMNVEV (reference sequence). CDR3 region: CASSHRGRTDTQYF. The CDR3 DNA reads as TGTGCCAGCAGTCACCGGGGACGTACAGATACGCAGTATTTT.

The V call is TRBV10-2, the J call TRBJ2-1; TRBD2 matches at 8 bases. The ends lost 2 bases at V and 3 bases at J; junction bases unmatched: 6. The CDR3 covers 16 residues. CDR1 is WSHSY, CDR2 SAAADI, per germline. CDR3 amino acids: CASSEGRLAGYNEQFF. DNA of the CDR3: TGCGCCAGCAGTGAGGGAAGGCTAGCGGGCTACAATGAGCAGTTCTTC.

This clonotype is medium-sized by share. The chain links TRBV6-5 to TRBJ2-5; 9 positions agree with TRBD2. The end of the DNA aligns better with TRBJ2-7, so the J call may be wrong. The CDR3 loop spans 15 amino acids. Germline assignment: CDR1 MNHEY and CDR2 SVGAGI. CDR3 residues: CASSYREAGGNEQYF. The CDR3, as DNA: TGTGCCAGCAGTTACCGTGAAGCGGGGGGTAACGAGCAGTACTTC.

There are a few counts of this clonotype. This chain uses TRBV6-5 with TRBJ2-2, with a weak D call TRBD1 (6 bases). The V end was cut by 0 bases, the J end by 3 bases, with 8 bases between. The CDR3 runs 15 residues. Looked up from germline, CDR1 is MNHEY and CDR2 is SVGAGI. CDR3 sequence reads: CASSYSGHYTGELFF. The CDR3 DNA is TGTGCCAGCAGTTACTCGGGACATTACACCGGGGAGCTGTTTTTT.

Notes on this clonotype: A junction end diverges from the germline sequence, so it may reflect a read error. This chain's CDR3 is CASGYWGRDQDTQYF. In nucleotides, the CDR3 is TGTGCCAGCGGTTACTGGGGCCGTGACCAAGATACCCAGTACTTC. The V and J genes are TRBV6-5 and TRBJ2-3; a possible D gene is TRBD1 (5 bases). The closer fit of TRBJ2-5 to the DNA end suggests the J call may be wrong. The CDR3 is made up of 15 amino acids. Per germline, CDR1 MNHEY and CDR2 SVGAGI.

The genes are TRBV25-1 and TRBJ2-1; D is possibly TRBD2 (5 bases). Germline CDR1 reads MGHDK; CDR2 reads SYGVNS. V shed 4 bases and J shed 2 bases, with 15 bases lying between them. The CDR3 runs to 16 residues. CDR3 region: CASSGLLFGTYNEQFF. The CDR3 DNA follows: TGTGCCAGCAGTGGGTTGTTGTTCGGGACCTACAATGAGCAGTTCTTC. The full variable domain, its missing parts supplied by reference TRBV25-1 and TRBJ2-1, is EADIYQTPRYLVIGTGKKITLECSQTMGHDKMYWYQQDPGMELHLIHYSYGVNSTEKGDLSSESTVSRIRTEHFPLTLESARPSHTSQYLCASSGLLFGTYNEQFFGPGTRLTVL.

This CDR3 reads CASSTYRGTADGYTF. The CDR3 bases are TGTGCCAGCAGTACATACAGGGGAACGGCGGATGGCTACACCTTC. The J gene is TRBJ1-2, the V gene TRBV6-1; TRBD1 matches 7 bases. V gave up 5 bases and J gave up 6 bases; unmatched junction bases: 12. Germline assignment: CDR1 MNHNS and CDR2 SASEGT. The CDR3 consists of 15 residues.

The chain couples TRBV6-1 to TRBJ2-2; perhaps TRBD1 as D (5 bases). The J call is doubtful: the DNA matches TRBJ2-3 better. The CDR3 spans 11 residues. Germline V gene sequence: CDR1 MNHNS, CDR2 SASEGT. The DNA for the CDR3 is TGTGCCAGCGGGTGCACAGGTGCGCAGTATTTT. It translates to CASGCTGAQYF.

The rearrangement links TRBV6-1 to TRBJ2-4; D is unclear. Trimming took 2 bases from V and 9 from J, leaving 20 bases between them. Germline CDR1 is MNHNS and CDR2 is SASEGT. The CDR3 spans 16 residues. As DNA, the CDR3 is TGTGCCAGCAGTGAACCATTAGTAGTCCTAGTCGCCATTCAGTACTTC. Translation: CASSEPLVVLVAIQYF.

This clonotype was picked up a small number of times. The chain joins TRBV6-4 to TRBJ1-2; D is ambiguous. This CDR3 region has 14 residues. Germline CDR1 and CDR2: MRHNA and SNTAGT. V was shortened by 3 bases and J by 8 bases, with 16 bases between the two germline ends. CDR3 bases: TGTGCCAGCAGTGAAATATCTGGCGCGGGCGGCTACACCTTC. Its protein product is CASSEISGAGGYTF.

The chain couples TRBV6-1 to TRBJ2-3, with a tentative D call TRBD2 (5 bases). Per the germline V gene, CDR1 is MNHNS and CDR2 is SASEGT. Trimming removed 7 bases from V and 11 bases from J, with 22 bases in between. The CDR3 is 14 residues long. The CDR3 is CASIRVVSTGKQYF. CDR3 bases: TGTGCCAGCATAAGGGTTGTAAGCACCGGGAAGCAGTATTTT.

This clonotype was picked up a small number of times. The chain combines TRBV10-1 with TRBJ2-5; D may be TRBD1 (5 bases). Per the germline V gene, CDR1 is WNHNN and CDR2 is SYGVQD (reference sequence). This CDR3 region has 16 residues. Trimming took off 0 bases at V and 2 bases at J, with 13 bases between the two ends. CDR3 nucleotide sequence: TGCGCCAGCAGTGAGTCGAGTGTTCAGGGACAAGAGACCCAGTACTTC. It specifies CASSESSVQGQETQYF.

The chain combines TRBV9 with TRBJ1-1; D might be TRBD1 (5 bases). V lost 3 bases, J lost 4 bases, and 13 bases lay in between. The CDR3 runs to 14 residues. In germline, CDR1 is SGDLS, CDR2 YYNGEE. The CDR3 DNA is TGTGCCAGCAGCGAATTGACAGTAGCCACTGAAGCTTTCTTT. It yields the protein CASSELTVATEAFF.

This clonotype was observed a single time. The chain recombines TRBV6-1 with TRBJ2-3, with D possibly being TRBD1 (6 bases). V lost 5 bases and J lost 6, with 18 bases in between. This CDR3 has 15 residues. CDR1 MNHNS and CDR2 SASEGT come from the germline V gene. The CDR3: CASSHVEGGIDTQYF. DNA for the CDR3: TGTGCCAGCAGTCATGTGGAAGGGGGAATCGATACGCAGTATTTT.

The chain uses TRBV6-1 and TRBJ2-3; no definite D call. Germline V gives CDR1 MNHNS, CDR2 SASEGT. V dropped 2 bases and J dropped 0 bases, with 12 bases sitting between them. The CDR3 contains 16 residues. CDR3 in amino acids: CASSELGITSTDTQYF. In DNA, the CDR3 is TGTGCCAGCAGTGAATTAGGGATTACAAGCACAGATACGCAGTATTTT.

The chain joins TRBV6-1 to TRBJ2-3, with D perhaps matching TRBD2 (7 bases). The J call is in doubt because the DNA end fits TRBJ2-7 better. Germline V gene lookup returns CDR1 MNHNS and CDR2 SASEGT. CDR3 length: 16 residues. CDR3 DNA: TGTGCCAGCGGGGGGGGGGGGGGCCGTAGCCAAGATACGCAGTACTTC. Translated, it gives CASGGGGGRSQDTQYF.

CDR3 nucleotides: TGTGCCAGCAGCTTAGACCCCCCCTCCGGGACTAGCGGGCAAGAGACCCAGTACTTC. Protein product: CASSLDPPSGTSGQETQYF. The chain is built from TRBV11-2 and TRBJ2-1; 12 positions match TRBD2. Gene TRBJ2-5 matches the end of the DNA better, so the J call may be wrong. The germline V gene encodes CDR1 SGHAT and CDR2 FQNNGV. This CDR3 comprises 19 residues.

The rearrangement joins TRBV10-3 to TRBJ2-1; 7 bases map to TRBD2. The CDR3 length is 16 residues. Trimming at V came to 8 bases and at J to 8 bases, leaving 18 bases not matched to a gene. From germline, CDR1 is ENHRY and CDR2 SYGVKD. CDR3 amino acids: CAIGGGGGGGTDEQFF. In nucleotides, the CDR3 is TGTGCCATCGGGGGGGGGGGGGGGGGGGGTACGGATGAGCAGTTCTTC.

This clonotype showed up just once. V usage is TRBV6-1 and J usage is TRBJ2-3, with TRBD1 identical over 10 bases. V was clipped by 4 bases and J by 4 bases; unmatched bases: 5. Germline V gene sequence: CDR1 MNHNS, CDR2 SASEGT. This CDR3 spans 15 amino acids. The chain's CDR3 is CASSAGQGYADTQYF. The CDR3 nucleotides read TGTGCCAGCAGTGCGGGACAGGGGTACGCAGATACGCAGTATTTT.

V usage is TRBV6-1 and J usage is TRBJ2-4, with 8 nucleotides matching TRBD2. V gave up 8 bases and J gave up 8 bases; unmatched junction bases: 20. Germline V gives CDR1 MNHNS, CDR2 SASEGT. This CDR3 comprises 17 residues. The CDR3 sequence is CASCRGLAGGVTDIQYF. The CDR3 DNA sequence: TGTGCCAGCTGCCGCGGACTGGCGGGGGGAGTCACAGACATTCAGTACTTC.

This clonotype has a single count. The V and J genes are TRBV6-1 and TRBJ2-3, with 11 bases aligning to TRBD2. In germline, CDR1 is MNHNS, CDR2 SASEGT. Losses at the gene ends were 5 bases for V and 1 base for J; bases not matched to a gene: 20. The CDR3 totals 21 residues. CDR3: CASSTKKPSGTSGERTDTQYF. The DNA of the CDR3 is TGTGCCAGCAGTACCAAAAAGCCTAGCGGGACTAGCGGAGAACGCACAGATACGCAGTATTTT.

The chain uses TRBV25-1 and TRBJ2-1; D is uncertain. The germline V gene encodes CDR1 MGHDK and CDR2 SYGVNS. The CDR3 runs to 11 residues. The V end lost 0 bases, the J end lost 15 bases, and 9 bases lay between the germline ends. The CDR3 DNA reads TGTGCCAGCAGTGAATATGGGGTAGGGTTCTTC. Translated, it gives CASSEYGVGFF.